A selection of T cell receptor beta chains follows, all from one sample in a study of shared T cell receptors in the human thymus. The repertoire was sequenced with immunoSEQ multiplex PCR; TCRdb's copy has only in-frame clones and lacks some. The sample lists over 450,000 clones, 70% to 80% occurring once. The data were also submitted as part of a second study, on human thymus T cells.

What was sequenced was thymocytes. The receptors shown here come from a boy younger than two with a congenital heart defect. Both conserved end residues are part of each CDR3. D genes are given only for firm matches. Clone size is not always given. Where it is, it says once, few, many or a class for expanded clones.

abundance: .
j_gene: TRBJ2-3
d_gene: TRBD2
v_gene: TRBV4-3
CDR3nt: TGCGCCAACAGCCAAGATTGGGAGCGGGCTAGCGGGAGGGAGCCAGATACGCAGTATTTT
CDR3aa: CANSQDWERASGREPDTQYF

abundance: .
j_gene: TRBJ2-1
d_gene: .
v_gene: TRBV5-5
CDR3nt: TGTGCCAGCAGAGCTCGCCTAGGCGCCTACAATGAGCAGTTCTTC
CDR3aa: CASRARLGAYNEQFF

abundance: .
j_gene: TRBJ2-1
d_gene: TRBD2
v_gene: TRBV28
CDR3nt: TGTGCCAGCAAAGGCACCGGGACTAGCGGGAGGGGCTCCTACAATGAGCAGTTCTTC
CDR3aa: CASKGTGTSGRGSYNEQFF

abundance: .
j_gene: TRBJ2-1
d_gene: TRBD2
v_gene: TRBV6-1
CDR3nt: TGTGCCAGCACCACGACTAGCGGGGCCTACAATGAGCAGTTCTTC
CDR3aa: CASTTTSGAYNEQFF

abundance: few
j_gene: TRBJ2-7
d_gene: .
v_gene: TRBV4-2
CDR3nt: TGTGCCAGCAGCCAAGTGGTCCTTTTGACTAGTACCTACGAGCAGTACTTC
CDR3aa: CASSQVVLLTSTYEQYF

abundance: .
j_gene: TRBJ2-7
d_gene: TRBD2
v_gene: TRBV6-5
CDR3nt: TGTGCCAGCAGTACCCCGGGGGGAGGTCGCTACGAGCAGTACTTC
CDR3aa: CASSTPGGGRYEQYF

abundance: .
j_gene: TRBJ1-2
d_gene: .
v_gene: TRBV4-3
CDR3nt: TGCGCCAGCAGCCCTGGACACAGCTATGGCTACACCTTC
CDR3aa: CASSPGHSYGYTF

abundance: .
j_gene: TRBJ2-5
d_gene: .
v_gene: TRBV29-1
CDR3nt: TGCAGCGTTCGAGCGGTCCCAAACCAAGAGACCCAGTACTTC
CDR3aa: CSVRAVPNQETQYF

abundance: .
j_gene: TRBJ2-2
d_gene: TRBD2
v_gene: TRBV9
CDR3nt: TGTGCCAGCAGCCCTTCGGGACTAGCGGGAGAAGTCACCGGGGAGCTGTTTTTT
CDR3aa: CASSPSGLAGEVTGELFF

abundance: few
j_gene: TRBJ2-1
d_gene: TRBD2
v_gene: TRBV28
CDR3nt: TGTGCCAGCAGCCCTTCGGAGCGGGAGTCCTACAATGAGCAGTTCTTC
CDR3aa: CASSPSERESYNEQFF

abundance: few
j_gene: TRBJ1-3
d_gene: TRBD1
v_gene: TRBV6-1
CDR3nt: TGTGCCACCGACAGGGGTGGAAACACCATATATTTT
CDR3aa: CATDRGGNTIYF

abundance: .
j_gene: TRBJ1-2
d_gene: TRBD1
v_gene: TRBV5-5
CDR3nt: TGTGCCAGCAGCTTGGGGGACAGGATCTATGGCTACACCTTC
CDR3aa: CASSLGDRIYGYTF

abundance: .
j_gene: TRBJ2-7
d_gene: TRBD2
v_gene: TRBV5-5
CDR3nt: TGTGCCAGCAGCTTTAGGCCTAGCGGGAGCATCTCCTACGAGCAGTACTTC
CDR3aa: CASSFRPSGSISYEQYF

abundance: .
j_gene: TRBJ2-1
d_gene: .
v_gene: TRBV7-2
CDR3nt: TGTGCCAGCCCTCCAACTGGGACTCCCACAGACAATGAGCAGTTCTTC
CDR3aa: CASPPTGTPTDNEQFF